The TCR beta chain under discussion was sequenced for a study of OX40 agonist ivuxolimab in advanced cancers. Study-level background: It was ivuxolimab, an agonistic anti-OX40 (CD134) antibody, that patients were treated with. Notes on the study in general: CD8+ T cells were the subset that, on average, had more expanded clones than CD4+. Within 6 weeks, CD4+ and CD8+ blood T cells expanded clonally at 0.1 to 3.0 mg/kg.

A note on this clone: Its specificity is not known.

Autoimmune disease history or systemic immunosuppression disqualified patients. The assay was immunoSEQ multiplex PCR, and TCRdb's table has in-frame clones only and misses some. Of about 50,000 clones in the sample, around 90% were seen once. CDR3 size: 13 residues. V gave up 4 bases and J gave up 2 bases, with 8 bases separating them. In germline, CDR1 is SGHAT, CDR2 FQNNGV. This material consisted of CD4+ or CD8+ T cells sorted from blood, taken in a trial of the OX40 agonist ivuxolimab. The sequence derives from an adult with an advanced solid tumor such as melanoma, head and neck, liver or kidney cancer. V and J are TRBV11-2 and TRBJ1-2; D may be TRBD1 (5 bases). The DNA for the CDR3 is TGTGCCAGCAGCTCGACAGTGAACTATGGCTACACCTTC. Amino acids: CASSSTVNYGYTF.